The rows below give T cell receptor beta chains drawn from one sample of a study of blood T cell repertoires in COVID-19. Produced via immunoSEQ multiplex PCR; TCRdb's table is partial and in-frame only. The profile shows approximately 260,000 clones, approximately 83% of them singletons. Sequenced material: peripheral blood. The source is a woman between 65 and 79 years old with acute or convalescent COVID-19. Each CDR3 is given with its conserved first and last residue. Each record gives: J gene, D gene, V gene, clone size, CDR3 DNA, CDR3 protein. A D gene is named only where the DNA matches it firmly. Clone size is stated in some rows and not others, as once, few, many or a class when expanded.

>TRBJ1-4|TRBD1|TRBV9|NA
TGTGCCAGCAGCGAGCAGGGGGCGATTGGAGAAAAACTGTTTTTT
CASSEQGAIGEKLFF
>TRBJ1-5|NA|TRBV2|NA
TGTGCCAGCAGGCAGGATCCGGCTTATAGCAATCAGCCCCAGCATTTT
CASRQDPAYSNQPQHF
>TRBJ1-6|TRBD1|TRBV2|NA
TGTGCCAGCAGTGTAGATCAACAGGGGAATTCACCCCTCCACTTT
CASSVDQQGNSPLHF
>TRBJ2-1|TRBD2|TRBV3-1/TRBV3-2|NA
TGTGCCAGCAGCCCCAACGGCGGGGGGGCCAATGAGCAGTTCTTC
CASSPNGGGANEQFF
>TRBJ2-2|NA|TRBV3-1/TRBV3-2|once
TGTGCCAGCAGCCAATGGGGGGCGAACACCGGGGAGCTGTTTTTT
CASSQWGANTGELFF
>TRBJ1-2|NA|TRBV18|NA
TGTGCCAGCTCAAGGGGCGACCCCTCTTCTGACTATGGCTACACCTTC
CASSRGDPSSDYGYTF
>TRBJ1-1|TRBD1|TRBV2|NA
TGTGCCAGGCAGTCTAAACAGGGGGGCACAGAAGCTTTCTTT
CARQSKQGGTEAFF
>TRBJ1-2|NA|TRBV6-1|NA
TGTGCCAGCAGTGAACAGGGGTACGGCTACACCTTC
CASSEQGYGYTF
>TRBJ1-2|NA|TRBV10-3|once
TGTGCCATCAGTGAGTTCCCGGAGGGCTACACCTTC
CAISEFPEGYTF
>TRBJ2-3|NA|TRBV27|NA
TGTGCCAGCAGTTTATGGGGGCGCGGCACAGATACGCAGTATTTT
CASSLWGRGTDTQYF
>TRBJ1-5|TRBD1|TRBV7-9|NA
TGTGCCAGCAGCAGGGGACAGAATAGCAATCAGCCCCAGCATTTT
CASSRGQNSNQPQHF
>TRBJ2-5|TRBD2|TRBV2|once
TGTGCGGGTAGCGGGTTGCTGGAGACCCAGTACTTC
CAGSGLLETQYF
>TRBJ2-1|NA|TRBV5-5|NA
TGTGCCAGCAGCTCCGGAGCCTTCAATGAGCAGTTCTTC
CASSSGAFNEQFF
>TRBJ1-3|NA|TRBV9|NA
TGTGCCAGCAGCGGGCCTTATGCAACTGGAAACACCATATATTTT
CASSGPYATGNTIYF
>TRBJ1-2|NA|TRBV7-2|NA
TGTGCCAGCAGCTTACAGGGGTTGCGGGGCTACACCTTC
CASSLQGLRGYTF
>TRBJ2-3|TRBD2|TRBV27|NA
TGTGCCAGCAGTTTAAGGCCTAGCGGGGGGGGAGATACGCAGTATTTT
CASSLRPSGGGDTQYF
>TRBJ1-1|TRBD1|TRBV3-1/TRBV3-2|NA
TGTGCCAGCCGGGACAGCCCAATGAACACTGAAGCTTTCTTT
CASRDSPMNTEAFF
>TRBJ1-2|NA|TRBV27|NA
TGTGCCAGCAGTCCCCACAGGGTGGGTGGCTACACCTTC
CASSPHRVGGYTF
>TRBJ1-6|NA|TRBV6-6|NA
TGTGCCAGCAGTCCCTCAGAGGACATGAAAGTAAATTCACCCCTCCACTTT
CASSPSEDMKVNSPLHF
>TRBJ1-5|NA|TRBV6-5|NA
TGTGCCAGAGACAGGCCCCAGAGGCCCCAGCATTTT
CARDRPQRPQHF
>TRBJ2-3|NA|TRBV5-1|once
TGCGCCAGCAGCCTCGGTACCTTAGGGGGTTCGGCGTATTTT
CASSLGTLGGSAYF
>TRBJ1-2|NA|TRBV6-1|NA
TGTGCCAGCAGTGAAGACAGGGTCTATGGCTACACCTTC
CASSEDRVYGYTF
>TRBJ1-4|NA|TRBV4-1|NA
TGCGCCAGCAGCCAAGAGTTATCGGGGGCTAATGAAAAACTGTTTTTT
CASSQELSGANEKLFF
>TRBJ2-3|NA|TRBV12-1|once
TGTGCCAGCAGCCTCGCCTATGAGGGAGATACGCAGTATTTT
CASSLAYEGDTQYF
>TRBJ1-1|NA|TRBV29-1|NA
TGCGGGGCAGGGGTCAACATGAACACTGAAGCTTTCTTT
CGAGVNMNTEAFF
>TRBJ1-2|NA|TRBV6-1|NA
TGTGCCAGCAGTGAAGCGGCGGGGAATGGCTACACCTTC
CASSEAAGNGYTF
>TRBJ1-1|NA|TRBV6-6|few
TGTGCCAGCAGTTACAAACAGGGAGAAGCTTTCTTT
CASSYKQGEAFF
>TRBJ1-2|TRBD1|TRBV30|NA
TGTGCCTGGAGTGGACAGGGGGTGCGTGGCTACACCTTC
CAWSGQGVRGYTF
>TRBJ1-1|NA|TRBV11-3|few
TGTGCCAGCAGCTTAGAAGCGAACACTGAAGCTTTCTTT
CASSLEANTEAFF
>TRBJ1-3|NA|TRBV3-1/TRBV3-2|NA
TGTGCCAGCAGCCAAGGGCATCGAGGCTCTGGAAACACCATATATTTT
CASSQGHRGSGNTIYF
>TRBJ1-2|NA|TRBV20-1|few
TGCAGTACCCAGGGTAACTATGGCTACACCTTC
CSTQGNYGYTF
>TRBJ1-6|NA|TRBV6-5|NA
TGTGCCAGCACAAGGGGAAATTCACCCCTCCACTTT
CASTRGNSPLHF
>TRBJ2-2|TRBD2|TRBV5-5|NA
TGTGCCAGCAGCTTTTTCGGGGGGGAGAACACCGGGGAGCTGTTTTTT
CASSFFGGENTGELFF
>TRBJ1-2|TRBD1|TRBV5-5|NA
TGTGCCAGCAGCTTAGACAGGGGTCCCTATGGCTACACCTTC
CASSLDRGPYGYTF
>TRBJ1-1|NA|TRBV5-5|NA
TGTGCCAGCAGCTTGGCACGGGGGGTAACTGAAGCTTTCTTT
CASSLARGVTEAFF
>TRBJ2-6|TRBD2|TRBV5-6|NA
TGTGCCAGCATCCGGGAGGGCTCTGGGGCCAACGTCCTGACTTTC
CASIREGSGANVLTF
>TRBJ1-1|NA|TRBV5-1|NA
TGCGCCAGCAGCTTTGGGACTTTGAACACTGAAGCTTTCTTT
CASSFGTLNTEAFF
>TRBJ1-1|NA|TRBV6-5|NA
TGTGCCAGCTCACCACGCCAATTGGCCAACACTGAAGCTTTCTTT
CASSPRQLANTEAFF
>TRBJ1-4|TRBD1|TRBV25-1|NA
TGTGCCAGCAGTTACAGGGGGCAAGGTAAACTGTTTTTT
CASSYRGQGKLFF
>TRBJ2-4|NA|TRBV29-1|few
TGCAGCGGTTGTAGTGGGAGTGGGTGGGACATTCAGTACTTC
CSGCSGSGWDIQYF
>TRBJ1-1|TRBD1|TRBV7-2|NA
TGTGCCAGCAGCTCACAGGGGCACACTGAAGCTTTCTTT
CASSSQGHTEAFF
>TRBJ2-2|NA|TRBV7-2|NA
TGTGCCAGCAGCTTCTCGGGGGACACCGGGGAGCTGTTTTTT
CASSFSGDTGELFF
>TRBJ2-1|TRBD2|TRBV4-1|NA
TGCGCCAGCAGCCAAGCCGGGACTAGCGGGAATGAGCAGTTCTTC
CASSQAGTSGNEQFF
>TRBJ1-5|NA|TRBV15|few
TGTGCCACCAGCAGAGAGGCGAGGGATCAGCCCCAGCATTTT
CATSREARDQPQHF
>TRBJ1-5|NA|TRBV2|NA
TGTGCCAGCAGTGAACGGGATTCCCAGCATTTT
CASSERDSQHF
>TRBJ1-1|NA|TRBV3-1/TRBV3-2|once
TGTGCCAGCGTTTCCATGAACACTGAAGCTTTCTTT
CASVSMNTEAFF
>TRBJ2-2|TRBD1|TRBV6-6|NA
TGTGCCAGCAGATCCCCGACACAGGGGCACGCCGGGGAGCTGTTTTTT
CASRSPTQGHAGELFF
>TRBJ1-3|TRBD1|TRBV29-1|NA
TGCAGCGTTGGGAATACAGGGGACTCTGGAAACACCATATATTTT
CSVGNTGDSGNTIYF
>TRBJ1-6|TRBD1|TRBV2|NA
TGTGCCAGCAGTACAGGGGTAAATTCACCCCTCCACTTT
CASSTGVNSPLHF
>TRBJ1-1|NA|TRBV29-1|NA
TGCAGCCTAGGAGGCGTGAACACTGAAGCTTTCTTT
CSLGGVNTEAFF
>TRBJ1-6|NA|TRBV19|NA
TGTGCCAGTAGTATCGCACAGGGTCAGCCAAATTCACCCCTCCACTTT
CASSIAQGQPNSPLHF
>TRBJ1-2|TRBD1|TRBV5-1|NA
TGCGCCAGCAGCTTTTTCAGGGGGGATGGCTACACCTTC
CASSFFRGDGYTF
>TRBJ1-4|NA|TRBV30|once
TGTGCCTGGACCCTGAATGAAAAACTGTTTTTT
CAWTLNEKLFF
>TRBJ2-2|TRBD1|TRBV6-5|NA
TGTGCCAGCAGTTTAGACCGGGACAGACTCACCGGGGAGCTGTTTTTT
CASSLDRDRLTGELFF